Sequencing of this TCR beta chain was carried out in a study of CD8+ T cells in alopecia areata. Study information: Twice a day, 5 to 10 mg of oral tofacitinib was administered to treated patients.

In each case, RNA was isolated and then reverse transcribed into cDNA as the sequencing template. Method: immunoSEQ multiplex PCR; TCRdb's copy keeps in-frame clones and lacks some. Of 7,500 to 8,000 clones in the sample, nearly 70% were seen once. Lesional scalp punch biopsies and peripheral blood came from alopecia areata patients. Looked up from germline, CDR1 is SGHTS and CDR2 is YDEGEE. The V end was cut by 0 bases, the J end by 5 bases, with 12 bases between. The CDR3 contains 15 residues. This clonotype was obtained from a human donor with alopecia areata. The genes are TRBV5-8 and TRBJ2-4; D possibly corresponds to TRBD1 (5 bases). Here the sequenced sample was skin, taken at week 0. The CDR3 sequence: CASSLAGNPQNIQYF. CDR3 DNA: TGTGCCAGCAGCTTGGCAGGGAACCCTCAAAACATTCAGTACTTC.